This T cell receptor (beta chain) appears in the sequencing data of a study of blood T cell repertoires in COVID-19. About the study: T cells, B-cell-depleted T cells, or PBMCs provided the cDNA or gDNA that served as material.

There are 12 residues in the CDR3. Trimming at V came to 4 bases and at J to 7 bases, leaving 0 bases not matched to a gene. The germline gives CDR1 SGHAT, CDR2 FQNNGV. Data came from immunoSEQ multiplex PCR; TCRdb stores just in-frame clones and leaves some out. Of under 250,000 clones in the sample, about 85% were seen once. The study recruited people aged roughly 18 to 100 years across 20 to 30 US areas. The sample was PBMCs or T cells enriched from blood (not recorded which). The clonotype comes from a man aged 25-45 years who had recovered from COVID-19. The genes are TRBV11-2 and TRBJ2-1; 8 positions match TRBD2. CDR3 sequence (DNA): TGTGCCAGCAGCTCTAGCGGGAATGAGCAGTTCTTC. Its translation is CASSSSGNEQFF.